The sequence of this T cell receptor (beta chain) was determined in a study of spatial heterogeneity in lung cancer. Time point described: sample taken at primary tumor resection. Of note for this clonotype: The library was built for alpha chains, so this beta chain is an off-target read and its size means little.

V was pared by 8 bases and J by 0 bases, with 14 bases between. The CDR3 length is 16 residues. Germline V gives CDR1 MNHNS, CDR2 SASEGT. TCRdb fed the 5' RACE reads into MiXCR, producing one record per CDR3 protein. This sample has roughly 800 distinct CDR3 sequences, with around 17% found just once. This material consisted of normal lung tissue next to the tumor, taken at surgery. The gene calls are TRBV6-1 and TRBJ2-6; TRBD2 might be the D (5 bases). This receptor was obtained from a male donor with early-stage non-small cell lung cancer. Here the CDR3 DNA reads TGTGCCAGCGGAGGTTGGCCAGCCTCTGGGGCCAACGTCCTGACTTTC. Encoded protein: CASGGWPASGANVLTF.